This T cell receptor (beta chain) was recovered during a study of CD8 T cells in Susac syndrome. Looking at the study overall: Patients with Susac syndrome were, at the time of blood collection, therapy-naive, maintained on corticosteroids, or maintained on intravenous immunoglobulin alone.

Trimming took 3 bases from V and 2 from J, leaving 12 bases between them. In germline, CDR1 is SGHNT, CDR2 YYREEE (reference sequence). The CDR3 sequence is 14 residues long. Random hexamers were used to reverse transcribe about 0.5 to 1 ug of RNA. immunoSEQ multiplex PCR amplified TCR beta CDR3 across 54 Vbeta, 13 Jbeta. TCRdb independently ran MiXCR on the immunoSEQ multiplex PCR reads; one entry per CDR3 protein. This sample has about 120,000 distinct CDR3 sequences, with around 96% found just once. Sequencing targeted TCR beta in blood CD8+ and CD4+ T cells. The chain recombines TRBV5-4 with TRBJ2-7; weak D call: TRBD1 (5 bases). Sequenced material: CD4+ T cells from PBMCs. This TCR was sampled from a human donor with Susac syndrome. CDR3 protein: CASSSQGIPYEQYF. CDR3 DNA sequence: TGTGCCAGCAGCTCGCAGGGAATTCCCTACGAGCAGTACTTC. Full variable domain (missing parts from reference TRBV5-4 and TRBJ2-7): ETGVTQSPTHLIKTRGQQVTLRCSSQSGHNTVSWYQQALGQGPQFIFQYYREEENGRGNFPPRFSGLQFPNYSSELNVNALELDDSALYLCASSSQGIPYEQYFGPGTRLTVT.